This TCR beta chain is drawn from a study of T cell responses to AZD1222 COVID-19 vaccine. CDR1 is SGHAT, CDR2 FQNNGV, per germline. CDR3 length: 15 amino acids. Trimming at V came to 4 bases and at J to 0 bases, leaving 2 bases not matched to a gene. Profiling relied on immunoSEQ multiplex PCR, and the TCRdb table lists in-frame clones only, not all of them. The sample shows approximately 13,000 clones, about four fifths of them seen only once. The sequenced sample was peripheral blood, obtained 28 days after the second AZD1222 dose. The sequence derives from an adult who received the AZD1222 COVID-19 vaccine. The chain employs TRBV11-2 and TRBJ2-2, with 7 bases matching TRBD1. The CDR3 DNA follows: TGTGCCAGCAGCTCAGGGACAGCGAACACCGGGGAGCTGTTTTTT. Translated, it gives CASSSGTANTGELFF.